The rows below give T cell receptor beta chains drawn from one sample of a study of cytomegalovirus exposure and HLA in healthy donors. Using immunoSEQ multiplex PCR, the repertoire was profiled, and TCRdb retains in-frame clones only, with some absent. This table has under 150,000 clones, approximately 84% appearing once. Sequencing used PBMCs. Every receptor here comes from a boy aged 2 to 9 in good health and CMV-seronegative. Each CDR3 is given without its conserved first and last residue.

cdr3_aa: ASSHPAESYGYT; v_call: TRBV4-2
cdr3_aa: ASSATGGRRGTEAF; v_call: TRBV9
cdr3_aa: AWTEDSQPTDTQY; v_call: TRBV30
cdr3_aa: ASSPPTGLNGYT; v_call: TRBV13
cdr3_aa: ASSLGTTNEQF; v_call: TRBV7-7
cdr3_aa: ASSQTGGQPQH; v_call: TRBV7-9
cdr3_aa: ASRGDLNTEAF; v_call: TRBV2
cdr3_aa: ASSQEPSSYNSPLH; v_call: TRBV4-1
cdr3_aa: ASSVRDSEAYEQY; v_call: TRBV6-5
cdr3_aa: ASSPTSGSYGEQF; v_call: TRBV5-8
cdr3_aa: ASSRWWGDFRAF; v_call: TRBV5-5
cdr3_aa: ASSLWDRGPYEQY; v_call: TRBV7-2
cdr3_aa: ASSVVAVAGGIDTGELF; v_call: TRBV9
cdr3_aa: ASSFMPGQAGSPLH; v_call: TRBV6-5
cdr3_aa: ASSGLDSRNQPQH; v_call: TRBV6-1
cdr3_aa: ASSWFSGTGGGIYGYT; v_call: TRBV5-6
cdr3_aa: ASSPLEGSSDEQF; v_call: TRBV18
cdr3_aa: ASSKLAGGSSGEQF; v_call: TRBV4-2
cdr3_aa: ATNPGTGESGEAF; v_call: TRBV15
cdr3_aa: ASSSPTSGRDNEQF; v_call: TRBV7-9
cdr3_aa: ASSLARAGGRSDTQY; v_call: TRBV5-6
cdr3_aa: ASSQDLGGRADQPQH; v_call: TRBV4-1
cdr3_aa: ASSLRDRGPYSNQPQH; v_call: TRBV5-6
cdr3_aa: ASRGGSEAF; v_call: TRBV11-2
cdr3_aa: AIRTGATGELF; v_call: TRBV10-3
cdr3_aa: ASSDTSPPRDTQY; v_call: TRBV6-1
cdr3_aa: ASSPRDRSHQELTDTQY; v_call: TRBV23-1
cdr3_aa: ASSCDSGVGELF; v_call: TRBV6-5
cdr3_aa: ASSSGTGARGETQY; v_call: TRBV14
cdr3_aa: ASSSYRVQDTQY; v_call: TRBV7-9